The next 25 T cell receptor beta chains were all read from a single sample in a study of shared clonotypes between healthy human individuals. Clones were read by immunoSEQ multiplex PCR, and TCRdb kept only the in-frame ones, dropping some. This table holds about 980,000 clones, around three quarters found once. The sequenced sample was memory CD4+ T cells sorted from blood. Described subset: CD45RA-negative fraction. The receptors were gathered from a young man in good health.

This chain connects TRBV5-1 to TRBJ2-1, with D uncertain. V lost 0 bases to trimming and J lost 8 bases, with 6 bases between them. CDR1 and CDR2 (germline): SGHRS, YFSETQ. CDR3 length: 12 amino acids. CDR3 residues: CASSLGIYEQFF. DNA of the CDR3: TGCGCCAGCAGCTTGGGGATTTATGAGCAGTTCTTC.

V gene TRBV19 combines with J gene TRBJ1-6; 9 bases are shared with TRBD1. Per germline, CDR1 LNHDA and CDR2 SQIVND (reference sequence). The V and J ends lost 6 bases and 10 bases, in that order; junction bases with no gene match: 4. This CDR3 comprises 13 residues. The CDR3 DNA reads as TGTGCCAGTAGCGAGGACAGGGGCTCACCCCTCCACTTT. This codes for CASSEDRGSPLHF. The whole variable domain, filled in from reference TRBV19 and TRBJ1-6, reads DGGITQSPKYLFRKEGQNVTLSCEQNLNHDAMYWYRQDPGQGLRLIYYSQIVNDFQKGDIAEGYSVSREKKESFPLTVTSAQKNPTAFYLCASSEDRGSPLHFGNGTRLTVT.

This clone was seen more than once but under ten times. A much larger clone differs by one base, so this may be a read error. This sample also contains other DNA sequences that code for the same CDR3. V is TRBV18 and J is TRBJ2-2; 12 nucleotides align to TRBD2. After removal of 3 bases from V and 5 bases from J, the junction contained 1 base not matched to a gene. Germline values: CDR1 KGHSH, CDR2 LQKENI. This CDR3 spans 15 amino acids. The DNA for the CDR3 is TGTGCCAGCTCACCCGGACTAGCGGGAACCGGGGAGCTGTTTTTT. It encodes CASSPGLAGTGELFF.

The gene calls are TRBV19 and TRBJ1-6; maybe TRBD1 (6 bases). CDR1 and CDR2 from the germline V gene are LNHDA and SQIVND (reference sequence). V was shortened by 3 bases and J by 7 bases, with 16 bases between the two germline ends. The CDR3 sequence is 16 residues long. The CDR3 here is CASSIPGHWGNSPLHF. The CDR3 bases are TGTGCCAGTAGTATTCCGGGACATTGGGGAAATTCACCCCTCCACTTT.

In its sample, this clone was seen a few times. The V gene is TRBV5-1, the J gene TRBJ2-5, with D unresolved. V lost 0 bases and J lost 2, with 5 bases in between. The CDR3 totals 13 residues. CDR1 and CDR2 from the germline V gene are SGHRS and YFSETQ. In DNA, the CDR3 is TGCGCCAGCAGCTTGGGACCACAAGAGACCCAGTACTTC. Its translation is CASSLGPQETQYF. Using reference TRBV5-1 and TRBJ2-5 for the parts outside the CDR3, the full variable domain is KAGVTQTPRYLIKTRGQQVTLSCSPISGHRSVSWYQQTPGQGLQFLFEYFSETQRNKGNFPGRFSGRQFSNSRSEMNVSTLELGDSALYLCASSLGPQETQYFGPGTRLLVL.

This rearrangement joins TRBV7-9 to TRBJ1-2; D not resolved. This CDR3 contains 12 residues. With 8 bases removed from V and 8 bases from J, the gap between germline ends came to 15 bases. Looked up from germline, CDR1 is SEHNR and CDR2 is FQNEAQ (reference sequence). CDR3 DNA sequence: TGTGCCAGCCGGGCGGACGCTGAGGGCTACACCTTC. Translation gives CASRADAEGYTF.

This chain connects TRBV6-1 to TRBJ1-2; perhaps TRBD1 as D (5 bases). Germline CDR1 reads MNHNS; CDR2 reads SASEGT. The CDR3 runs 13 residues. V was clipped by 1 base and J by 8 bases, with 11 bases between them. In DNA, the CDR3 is TGTGCCAGCAGTGAAGTTGGGGCGCGGGGCTACACCTTC. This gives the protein CASSEVGARGYTF.

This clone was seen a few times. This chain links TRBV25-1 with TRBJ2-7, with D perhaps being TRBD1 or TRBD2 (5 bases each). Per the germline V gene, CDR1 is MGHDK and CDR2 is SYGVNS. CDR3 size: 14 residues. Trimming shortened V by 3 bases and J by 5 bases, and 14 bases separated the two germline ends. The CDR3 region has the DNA TGTGCCAGCAGTGATTCCGGGACCTCGAACGAGCAGTACTTC. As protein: CASSDSGTSNEQYF.

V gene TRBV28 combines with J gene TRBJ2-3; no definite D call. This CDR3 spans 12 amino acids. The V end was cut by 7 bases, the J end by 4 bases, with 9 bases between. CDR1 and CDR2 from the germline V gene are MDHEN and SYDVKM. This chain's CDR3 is CASTQNSDTQYF. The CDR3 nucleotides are TGTGCCAGCACTCAGAACTCAGATACGCAGTATTTT. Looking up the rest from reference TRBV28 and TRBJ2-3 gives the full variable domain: DVKVTQSSRYLVKRTGEKVFLECVQDMDHENMFWYRQDPGLGLRLIYFSYDVKMKEKGDIPEGYSVSREKKERFSLILESASTNQTSMYLCASTQNSDTQYFGPGTRLTVL.

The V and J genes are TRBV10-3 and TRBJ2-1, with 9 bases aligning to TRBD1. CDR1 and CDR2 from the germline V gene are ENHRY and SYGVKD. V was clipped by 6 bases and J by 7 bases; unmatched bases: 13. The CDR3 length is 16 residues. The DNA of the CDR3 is TGTGCCATCAGCCGAGGAGAGAGACAGGGGGGAAATGAGCAGTTCTTC. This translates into CAISRGERQGGNEQFF.

CDR3 protein: CASSAKGTTITDTQYF. The DNA of the CDR3 is TGTGCCAGCAGCGCAAAGGGGACTACCATCACAGATACGCAGTATTTT. The chain uses TRBV9 and TRBJ2-3; 7 bases fit TRBD2. The CDR3 totals 16 residues. Per germline, CDR1 SGDLS and CDR2 YYNGEE. Trimming removed 3 bases from V and 2 bases from J; junction bases left unmatched: 9.

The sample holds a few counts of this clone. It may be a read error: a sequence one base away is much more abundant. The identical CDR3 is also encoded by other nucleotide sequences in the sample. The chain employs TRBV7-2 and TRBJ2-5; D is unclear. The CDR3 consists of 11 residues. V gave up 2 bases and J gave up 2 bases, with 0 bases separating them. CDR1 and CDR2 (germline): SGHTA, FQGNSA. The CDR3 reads CASSLQETQYF. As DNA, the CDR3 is TGTGCCAGCAGCTTACAAGAGACCCAGTACTTC.

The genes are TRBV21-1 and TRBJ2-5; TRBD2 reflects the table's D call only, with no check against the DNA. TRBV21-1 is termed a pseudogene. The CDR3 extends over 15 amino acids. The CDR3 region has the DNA TGTGCCAGCAGCACATCCGGGACTTCGCGTGTGACCCAGTACTTC. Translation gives CASSTSGTSRVTQYF.

As DNA, the CDR3 is TGCGCCAGCAGTGAGTCGAGAGGACAGGGGCACAATGAGCAGTTCTTC. Translated: CASSESRGQGHNEQFF. The chain is built from TRBV10-1 and TRBJ2-1; TRBD1 matches 9 bases. The CDR3 is 16 amino acids. Germline assignment: CDR1 WNHNN and CDR2 SYGVQD (reference sequence). V trimming: 0 bases; J trimming: 5 bases; junction bases outside the gene matches: 5.

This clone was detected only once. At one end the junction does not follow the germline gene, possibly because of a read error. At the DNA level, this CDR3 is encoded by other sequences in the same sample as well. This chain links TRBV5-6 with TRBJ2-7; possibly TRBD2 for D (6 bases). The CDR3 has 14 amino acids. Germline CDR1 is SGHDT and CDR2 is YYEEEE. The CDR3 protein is CASSLGGSSYEQYF. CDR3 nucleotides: TGTGCCAGCAGTTTGGGGGGTAGCTCCTACGAGCAGTACTTC.

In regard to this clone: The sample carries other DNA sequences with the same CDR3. CDR3 nucleotide sequence: TGTGCCAGCAGCTTAGAACGGGATTCACCCCTCCACTTT. Its translation: CASSLERDSPLHF. V gene TRBV7-2 combines with J gene TRBJ1-6; no clear D gene. Germline CDR1 reads SGHTA; CDR2 reads FQGNSA. V was shortened by 1 base and J by 8 bases, with 6 bases between the two germline ends. The CDR3 covers 13 residues.

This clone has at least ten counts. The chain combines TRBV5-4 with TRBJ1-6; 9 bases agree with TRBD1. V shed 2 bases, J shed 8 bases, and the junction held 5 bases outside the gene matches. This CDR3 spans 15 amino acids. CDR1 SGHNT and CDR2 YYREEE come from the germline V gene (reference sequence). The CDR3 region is CASSFPGDRDSPLHF. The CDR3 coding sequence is TGTGCCAGCAGCTTTCCGGGGGACAGGGATTCACCCCTCCACTTT.

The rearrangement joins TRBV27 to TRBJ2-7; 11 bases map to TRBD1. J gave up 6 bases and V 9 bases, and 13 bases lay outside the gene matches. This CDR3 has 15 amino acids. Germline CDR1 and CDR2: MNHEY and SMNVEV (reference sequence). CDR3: CASGVLPGTGGEQYF. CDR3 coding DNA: TGTGCCAGTGGCGTGCTTCCGGGGACAGGGGGCGAGCAGTACTTC.

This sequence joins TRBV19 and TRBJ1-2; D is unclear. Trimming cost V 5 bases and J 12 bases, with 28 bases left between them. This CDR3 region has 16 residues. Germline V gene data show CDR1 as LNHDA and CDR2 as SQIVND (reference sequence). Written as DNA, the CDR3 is TGTGCCAGTAGTCCCTTTGGCTCCCTGGCGACCCAAGTGGACACCTTC. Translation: CASSPFGSLATQVDTF.

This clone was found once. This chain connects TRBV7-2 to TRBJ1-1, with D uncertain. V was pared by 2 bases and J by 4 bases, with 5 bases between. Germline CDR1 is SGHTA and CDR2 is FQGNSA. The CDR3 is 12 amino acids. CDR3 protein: CASSLYFTEAFF. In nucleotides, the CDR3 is TGTGCCAGCAGCTTATATTTCACTGAAGCTTTCTTT.

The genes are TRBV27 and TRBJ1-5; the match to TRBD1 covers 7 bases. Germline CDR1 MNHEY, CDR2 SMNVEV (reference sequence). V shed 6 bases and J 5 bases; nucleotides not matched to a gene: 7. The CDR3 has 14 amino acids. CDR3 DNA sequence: TGTGCCAGCAGGACCCGACAGGGTTATCAGCCCCAGCATTTT. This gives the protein CASRTRQGYQPQHF.

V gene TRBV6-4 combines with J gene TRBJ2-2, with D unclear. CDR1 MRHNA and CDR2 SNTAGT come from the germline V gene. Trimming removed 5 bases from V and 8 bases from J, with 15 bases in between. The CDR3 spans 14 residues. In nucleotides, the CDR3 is TGTGCCAGCAGTCAGGCGCAGCGAAAGGGGGAGCTGTTTTTT. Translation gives CASSQAQRKGELFF.

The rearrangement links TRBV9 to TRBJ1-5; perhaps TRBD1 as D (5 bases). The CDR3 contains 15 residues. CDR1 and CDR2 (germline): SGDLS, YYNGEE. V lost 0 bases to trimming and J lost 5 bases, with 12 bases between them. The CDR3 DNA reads TGTGCCAGCAGCGTAGTAACAGGAGTAGATCAGCCCCAGCATTTT. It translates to CASSVVTGVDQPQHF.

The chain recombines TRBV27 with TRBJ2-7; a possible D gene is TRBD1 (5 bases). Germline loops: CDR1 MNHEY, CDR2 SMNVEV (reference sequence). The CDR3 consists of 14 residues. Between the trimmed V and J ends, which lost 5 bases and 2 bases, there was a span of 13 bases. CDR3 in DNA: TGTGCCAGCAGTCCCCACAGGTTTGCCTACGAGCAGTACTTC. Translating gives CASSPHRFAYEQYF.

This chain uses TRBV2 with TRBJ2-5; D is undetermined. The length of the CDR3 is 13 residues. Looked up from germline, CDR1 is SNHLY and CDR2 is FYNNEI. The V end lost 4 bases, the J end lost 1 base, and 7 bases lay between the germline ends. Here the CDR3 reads CASSVTFQETQYF. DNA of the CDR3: TGTGCCAGCAGTGTGACATTCCAAGAGACCCAGTACTTC.